This paragraph reports one T cell receptor (beta chain). The record originates from a study of blood T cell repertoires in COVID-19. In the study overall: Donors in the United States, Italy and Spain gave samples during acute or convalescent COVID-19. From T cells, B-cell-depleted T cells, or PBMCs came the material, which was cDNA or gDNA.

The V gene's germline CDR1 is SGHDN and CDR2 FVKESK. There are 17 residues in the CDR3. With 0 bases clipped from V and 2 bases from J, the junction kept 5 bases outside the gene matches. In the authors' workflow: Amplification with reference gene primers provided the estimates of nucleated cell counts. Libraries were prepared by immunoSEQ multiplex PCR; TCRdb keeps only in-frame clonotypes and omits some of them. D and trimming were read from the DNA, whereas the V and J calls and clone size are those reported in that table. The sample has about 190,000 clones, 70% to 80% seen once. The material sequenced was peripheral blood. The rearrangement uses TRBV14 and TRBJ2-3, with TRBD2 matching over 10 bases. This sequence was found in a woman between 45 and 65 years old with acute or convalescent COVID-19. The CDR3 here is CASSQDQLAGPTDTQYF. For the CDR3, the DNA is TGTGCCAGCAGCCAAGATCAACTAGCGGGGCCCACAGATACGCAGTATTTT.